This T cell receptor beta chain appears in the sequencing data of a study of PD-1 blockade in classical Hodgkin lymphoma. Study findings and constraints: Those achieving complete response showed baseline diversity like newly diagnosed patients. Repertoire differences lack defined causes, possibly disease activity or prior therapy.

The data were produced by immunoSEQ multiplex PCR, yet TCRdb's version contains in-frame clones alone and is incomplete. Of over 9,000 clones listed, about 85% are singletons. Specified time point: cycle 4 day 1 (C4D1), after more than five weeks of nivolumab. No patient escaped relapse after autologous stem cell transplantation, and brentuximab vedotin exposure varied. From thawed PBMCs, magnetic negative selection was used to isolate the CD8+ T cells. This clone was seen once. Its antigen is unidentified. This TCR came from a human donor with classical Hodgkin lymphoma. The donor label of this sample is uncertain. Here the sequenced sample was CD8+ T cells from blood, taken before the fourth cycle of nivolumab.

The CDR3 DNA sequence: TGTGCCAGCAGCCCAGCCAGTGGGGCCGGGCTCCCATACGAGCAGTACTTC. It specifies CASSPASGAGLPYEQYF. The J gene is TRBJ2-7, the V gene TRBV7-6; D possibly corresponds to TRBD1 (5 bases). Germline loops: CDR1 SGHVS, CDR2 FNYEAQ. This CDR3 contains 17 residues. V lost 5 bases, J lost 4 bases, and 24 bases lay in between.